This TCR beta chain was recorded in a study of cytotoxic CD8 clonotypes in ibrutinib-treated CLL. Study-wide background: Of a cohort that held about 12 relapsed/refractory and fewer than 16 treatment-naive patients, about 18 were IGHV unmutated.

Looked up from germline, CDR1 is WNHNN and CDR2 is SYGVQD (reference sequence). The CDR3 is made up of 13 amino acids. V lost 5 bases to trimming and J lost 4 bases; unmatched junction nucleotides: 2. A remark on this clone: Its antigen is undetermined.

Study-wide results and caveats: Clonality measured at baseline exceeded age-matched healthy donors, tracking circulating CD8+ T-cell counts. Stable or contracted on treatment, public clonotypes were also uncommon. Having risen at ibrutinib response, clonality had fallen back toward baseline by progression.

Assay: immunoSEQ multiplex PCR; the TCRdb copy retains only in-frame clones and omits some. The sample lists 200,000 to 250,000 clones, 79% occurring once. V gene TRBV10-1 combines with J gene TRBJ2-1, with 7 bases identical to TRBD1. The clonotype was recovered from a human donor with chronic lymphocytic leukemia. The source was PBMCs, collected after 12 months of ibrutinib treatment. Written as DNA, the CDR3 is TGCGCCAGCAGTAAGGGACAGTACAATGAGCAGTTCTTC. It yields the protein CASSKGQYNEQFF.